These 14 T cell receptor beta chains were all obtained from the same sample, sequenced in a study of blood T cell repertoires in COVID-19. The repertoire was sequenced with immunoSEQ multiplex PCR; TCRdb's copy has only in-frame clones and lacks some. Of about 99,000 clones listed, roughly 89% are singletons. The sequenced sample consisted of peripheral blood. The receptors stem from a woman at least 80 years old in a cohort sampled during active COVID-19.

The V and J genes are TRBV5-4 and TRBJ1-2; unclear D gene. The germline V gene encodes CDR1 SGHNT and CDR2 YYREEE (reference sequence). The CDR3 consists of 13 residues. Trimming left V 2 bases short and J 2 bases short, with 7 bases between. The CDR3 DNA reads TGTGCCAGCAGCTTCCGGGGAAACTATGGCTACACCTTC. Its protein product is CASSFRGNYGYTF.

V and J are TRBV24-1 and TRBJ1-4; 7 nucleotides line up with TRBD1. The germline CDR1 and CDR2 sequences are KGHDR and SFDVKD. The CDR3 has 18 residues. Trimming removed 4 bases from V and 0 bases from J; junction bases left unmatched: 10. CDR3 protein: CATSDNSGQRATNEKLFF. DNA for the CDR3: TGTGCCACCAGTGACAACTCGGGACAGAGGGCAACTAATGAAAAACTGTTTTTT.

The rearrangement uses TRBV5-8 and TRBJ1-5, with D possibly being TRBD1 (5 bases). V shed 5 bases and J shed 2 bases, with 14 bases lying between them. This CDR3 is built from 15 residues. The germline V gene has CDR1 SGHTS and CDR2 YDEGEE. The CDR3 here is CASSTRGDGNQPQHF. CDR3 sequence (DNA): TGTGCCAGCAGTACTCGGGGGGATGGCAATCAGCCCCAGCATTTT.

The chain recombines TRBV30 with TRBJ1-6; tentative D call: TRBD1 (5 bases). Trimming removed 5 bases at V and 3 bases at J, with 11 bases between. CDR3 size: 14 residues. Germline V gene data show CDR1 as GTSNPN and CDR2 as SVGIG (reference sequence). Here the CDR3 reads CAWHAGGYNSPLHF. The CDR3 coding sequence is TGTGCCTGGCACGCGGGGGGCTATAATTCACCCCTCCACTTT.

J is TRBJ1-2 and V is TRBV6-1, with 7 nucleotides matching TRBD1. The CDR3 runs 18 residues. V gave up 2 bases and J gave up 4 bases; unmatched junction bases: 16. The germline gives CDR1 MNHNS, CDR2 SASEGT. The CDR3 loop reads CASSEIHMPLGQPYGYTF. CDR3 sequence (DNA): TGTGCCAGCAGTGAAATCCACATGCCTCTGGGACAGCCCTATGGCTACACCTTC.

The chain carries TRBV19 and TRBJ2-1; 8 bases are shared with TRBD2. CDR1 is LNHDA, CDR2 SQIVND, per germline (reference sequence). After removal of 11 bases from V and 9 bases from J, the junction contained 15 bases not matched to a gene. The CDR3 length is 14 residues. Here the CDR3 DNA reads TGTGCCTCTATCTCGGCTCCCGGGAGGGGTGAGCAGTTCTTC. It yields the protein CASISAPGRGEQFF.

This clone was seen a single time. The chain couples TRBV18 to TRBJ2-5, with a weak D call TRBD1 (6 bases). V dropped 3 bases and J dropped 0 bases, with 11 bases sitting between them. Germline loops: CDR1 KGHSH, CDR2 LQKENI. CDR3 length: 15 residues. CDR3 region: CASSPAGQNQETQYF. DNA of the CDR3: TGTGCCAGCTCACCTGCTGGACAGAACCAAGAGACCCAGTACTTC.

The rearrangement uses TRBV18 and TRBJ2-2; D perhaps matches TRBD1 (5 bases). CDR1 and CDR2 from the germline V gene are KGHSH and LQKENI. This CDR3 has 16 amino acids. V was pared by 0 bases and J by 2 bases, with 10 bases between. The CDR3 nucleotides are TGTGCCAGCTCACCACCGGCTCAGGGCAACACCGGGGAGCTGTTTTTT. Protein sequence: CASSPPAQGNTGELFF.

J is TRBJ2-5 and V is TRBV14, with D uncertain. Germline CDR1 is SGHDN and CDR2 is FVKESK. V lost 1 base and J 2 bases, leaving 14 bases between the germline ends. This CDR3 contains 16 residues. The CDR3 region has the DNA TGTGCCAGCAGCCAAGCCCGGTCCGGTATACAAGAGACCCAGTACTTC. It codes for CASSQARSGIQETQYF.

The chain couples TRBV28 to TRBJ1-2, with D uncertain. The CDR3 has 13 amino acids. Germline assignment: CDR1 MDHEN and CDR2 SYDVKM. Trimming shortened V by 2 bases and J by 7 bases, and 11 bases separated the two germline ends. The CDR3 spells CASSLLPEVGYTF. The DNA of the CDR3 is TGTGCCAGCAGTTTACTGCCAGAGGTTGGCTACACCTTC.

This chain uses TRBV6-5 with TRBJ1-5, with unresolved D. CDR1 and CDR2 (germline): MNHEY, SVGAGI. There are 13 residues in the CDR3. V lost 2 bases to trimming and J lost 6 bases, with 8 bases between them. The CDR3 sequence is CASSYPGGQPQHF. CDR3 nucleotide sequence: TGTGCCAGCAGTTACCCAGGTGGTCAGCCCCAGCATTTT.

The CDR3 loop is CASTTVFPGELFF. CDR3 nucleotides: TGTGCCAGCACCACGGTGTTCCCCGGGGAGCTGTTTTTT. The chain recombines TRBV12-3 or TRBV12-4 with TRBJ2-2, with unresolved D. Trimming took 7 bases from V and 6 from J, leaving 12 bases between them. This CDR3 region has 13 residues.

This clone has only a few counts. The chain carries TRBV9 and TRBJ2-1; D gene uncertain. In germline, CDR1 is SGDLS, CDR2 YYNGEE. The CDR3 runs to 13 residues. The V end lost 3 bases, the J end lost 4 bases, and 8 bases lay between the germline ends. The CDR3 loop is CASSAPVYNEQFF. The CDR3 coding sequence is TGTGCCAGCAGCGCCCCCGTGTACAATGAGCAGTTCTTC.

J is TRBJ1-5 and V is TRBV5-8, with D hard to call. The CDR3 runs 15 residues. With 3 bases removed from V and 5 bases from J, the gap between germline ends came to 15 bases. Germline CDR1 and CDR2: SGHTS and YDEGEE. CDR3 residues: CASSSPTGWDQPQHF. CDR3 sequence (DNA): TGTGCCAGCAGCTCCCCAACGGGGTGGGATCAGCCCCAGCATTTT.